This T cell receptor (beta chain) emerged from a study of cytomegalovirus exposure and HLA in healthy donors. Background on the study: T cells numbering about 179 million yielded 117 million unique TCR beta sequences in an earlier analysis. Notes on the study in general: Of the V segments, some could not be distinguished, including TRBV6-2 and TRBV6-3, and were excluded.

In regard to this clone: Its antigen is as yet unknown.

Though probably carrying unrecorded immune exposures, donors were nominally healthy at sampling. Germline V gives CDR1 SGHRS, CDR2 YFSETQ. This CDR3 region has 14 residues. The PCR used 60 Vbeta and 13 Jbeta primers. Here immunoSEQ multiplex PCR was the method, and the copy in TCRdb shows in-frame clones only, minus some. The data contain over 100,000 clones, around 76% of them singletons. The chain combines TRBV5-1 with TRBJ2-5, with D maybe TRBD2 (5 bases). The J call may be mistaken, given a closer DNA end match to TRBJ2-7. Specimen: PBMCs. This receptor was obtained from a middle-aged woman in good health and CMV-seropositive. This CDR3 reads CASSLGPGSYEQYF. In DNA, the CDR3 is TGCGCCAGCAGCTTGGGTCCGGGGTCCTACGAGCAGTACTTC.